Shown below are 21 T cell receptor beta chains from a single sample sequenced in a study of T cell responses to AZD1222 COVID-19 vaccine. Profiled with immunoSEQ multiplex PCR; TCRdb holds only in-frame clones, not every one. This sample has about 68,000 clones, with over 60% found just once. Sequenced here: peripheral blood, sampled on day 0 of AZD1222 vaccination. These receptors were collected from an adult in good health.

V and J are TRBV19 and TRBJ2-1; the D call may be TRBD1 or TRBD2 (6 bases each). The V end lost 5 bases, the J end lost 11 bases, and 25 bases lay between the germline ends. CDR1 is LNHDA, CDR2 SQIVND, per germline (reference sequence). The CDR3 has 16 amino acids. Here the CDR3 reads CASSPPGAQTRSKQFF. CDR3 DNA: TGTGCCAGTAGTCCCCCGGGGGCGCAGACCAGGTCAAAGCAGTTCTTC. Full variable domain (rest looked up from reference TRBV19 and TRBJ2-1): DGGITQSPKYLFRKEGQNVTLSCEQNLNHDAMYWYRQDPGQGLRLIYYSQIVNDFQKGDIAEGYSVSREKKESFPLTVTSAQKNPTAFYLCASSPPGAQTRSKQFFGPGTRLTVL.

The V gene is TRBV6-5, the J gene TRBJ1-3, with D hard to call. CDR1 is MNHEY, CDR2 SVGAGI, per germline. The CDR3 sequence is 13 residues long. V was pared by 3 bases and J by 6 bases, with 9 bases between. CDR3 DNA sequence: TGTGCCAGCAGTTATGGGGTTCAAAACACCATATATTTT. Translation gives CASSYGVQNTIYF.

This clone was seen only once. The gene calls are TRBV5-1 and TRBJ1-1, with D possibly being TRBD1 (6 bases). The V end was cut by 4 bases, the J end by 1 base, with 14 bases between. The germline V gene encodes CDR1 SGHRS and CDR2 YFSETQ. The CDR3 totals 15 residues. The chain's CDR3 is CASSVNGDTNTEAFF. The CDR3 DNA follows: TGCGCCAGCAGCGTGAATGGGGACACGAACACTGAAGCTTTCTTT.

The chain carries TRBV28 and TRBJ1-2; unclear D gene. Germline loops: CDR1 MDHEN, CDR2 SYDVKM. This CDR3 has 12 amino acids. Between the trimmed V and J ends, which lost 4 bases and 10 bases, there was a span of 13 bases. The CDR3 region has the DNA TGTGCCAGCAGTTACATCCCAGCCACCTACACCTTC. Protein: CASSYIPATYTF.

For the CDR3, the DNA is TGCGCCAGCAGTGAGGCCCGGGGGGAGACCCAGTACTTC. Translated: CASSEARGETQYF. This chain uses TRBV10-1 with TRBJ2-5; possibly TRBD2 for D (6 bases). This CDR3 region has 13 residues. Trimming stripped 2 bases from V and 5 bases from J, with 9 bases between. Germline V CDR1 and CDR2: WNHNN, SYGVQD (reference sequence).

The chain links TRBV5-6 to TRBJ1-2; D gene unclear. Germline CDR1 SGHDT, CDR2 YYEEEE. V gave up 5 bases and J gave up 4 bases, with 6 bases separating them. The CDR3 covers 11 residues. CDR3 coding DNA: TGTGCCAGCAGTTGGCTCTATGGCTACACCTTC. It yields the protein CASSWLYGYTF.

V and J are TRBV30 and TRBJ1-2; no clear D. V gave up 1 base and J gave up 2 bases, with 11 bases separating them. This CDR3 comprises 14 residues. The germline CDR1 and CDR2 sequences are GTSNPN and SVGIG (reference sequence). The CDR3 DNA is TGTGCCTGGAGTGATTACCCCTTCAACTATGGCTACACCTTC. It encodes CAWSDYPFNYGYTF.

This clone was found a few times. The CDR3 sequence is CASSRDIANYGYTF. For the CDR3, the DNA is TGTGCCAGCAGCCGGGACATAGCTAACTATGGCTACACCTTC. This chain uses TRBV4-2 with TRBJ1-2; D might be TRBD1 (6 bases). Per germline, CDR1 LGHNA and CDR2 YNFKEQ. The CDR3 is 14 amino acids. V was shortened by 4 bases and J by 0 bases, with 9 bases between the two germline ends.

The V call is TRBV19, the J call TRBJ2-2; 10 nucleotides match TRBD1. The CDR3 runs 15 residues. Germline lookup yields CDR1 LNHDA and CDR2 SQIVND (reference sequence). Unmatched junction bases numbered 6, after V lost 7 bases and J lost 4 bases. CDR3 DNA: TGTGCCAGTAATCAGGACAGGGGGGGCACCGGGGAGCTGTTTTTT. This sequence encodes CASNQDRGGTGELFF. The full variable domain, in which reference TRBV19 and TRBJ2-2 provide the parts outside the CDR3, is DGGITQSPKYLFRKEGQNVTLSCEQNLNHDAMYWYRQDPGQGLRLIYYSQIVNDFQKGDIAEGYSVSREKKESFPLTVTSAQKNPTAFYLCASNQDRGGTGELFFGEGSRLTVL.

The chain carries TRBV4-2 and TRBJ1-2, with D possibly being TRBD1 (6 bases). V dropped 0 bases and J dropped 0 bases, with 14 bases sitting between them. The CDR3 runs 17 residues. The V gene's germline CDR1 is LGHNA and CDR2 YNFKEQ. The DNA for the CDR3 is TGTGCCAGCAGCCAAGATTTCAACAGGGCCACTAACTATGGCTACACCTTC. It translates to CASSQDFNRATNYGYTF.

This clone was counted a few times. This rearrangement joins TRBV27 to TRBJ2-2; D is uncertain. The V and J ends lost 6 bases and 0 bases respectively, with 11 bases between them. The germline V gene encodes CDR1 MNHEY and CDR2 SMNVEV (reference sequence). The CDR3 runs 15 residues. This CDR3 is CASRSRYTNTGELFF. The CDR3 bases are TGTGCCAGCAGATCGAGGTATACGAACACCGGGGAGCTGTTTTTT.

J is TRBJ1-5 and V is TRBV4-1; D call uncertain. The CDR3 runs 14 residues. CDR1 is MGHRA, CDR2 YSYEKL, per germline. The germline V and J ends were trimmed by 3 bases and 1 base, with 7 bases remaining between them. CDR3 DNA: TGCGCCAGCAGCCACCCCTACAGCAATCAGCCCCAGCATTTT. Its protein is CASSHPYSNQPQHF.

As concerns this clone: An end of the junction does not agree with germline; a read error may underlie this. The chain links TRBV30 to TRBJ2-2, with D perhaps matching TRBD2 (5 bases). Germline lookup yields CDR1 GTSNPN and CDR2 SVGIG (reference sequence). The length of the CDR3 is 14 residues. Here the CDR3 DNA reads TGTGCGTGGAGCGGCGGAACGGACACCGGGGAGCTGTTTTTT. Its translation: CAWSGGTDTGELFF.

This clone was recorded only once. This chain joins TRBV3-1 (or the pseudogene TRBV3-2) and TRBJ2-1, with 10 bases identical to TRBD2. Germline V CDR1 and CDR2: LGHDT, YNNKEL (reference sequence). Trimming removed 4 bases from V and 7 bases from J; junction bases left unmatched: 13. The CDR3 has 17 residues. The CDR3 DNA reads as TGTGCCAGCAGCCCTATTTCAAAGCGGGGGGGCCGGAATGAGCAGTTCTTC. It yields the protein CASSPISKRGGRNEQFF.

The chain is built from TRBV7-8 and TRBJ2-7, with 7 bases fitting TRBD2. The CDR3 consists of 15 residues. Germline V gene data show CDR1 as SGHVS and CDR2 as FQNEAQ. The V segment lost 5 bases and the J segment 4 bases; nucleotides outside the gene matches: 11. The CDR3 spells CASSIELATGYEQYF. The CDR3 DNA sequence: TGTGCCAGCAGCATAGAACTAGCGACCGGATACGAGCAGTACTTC.

The chain links TRBV4-1 to TRBJ2-5; 10 bases are a match to TRBD2. Germline-derived CDR1 and CDR2 are MGHRA and YSYEKL. With 4 bases clipped from V and 4 bases from J, the junction kept 9 bases outside the gene matches. The CDR3 extends over 16 amino acids. CDR3 nucleotides: TGCGCCAGCAGCCCATCCCCAGCGGGGGGGTTAGAGACCCAGTACTTC. Protein: CASSPSPAGGLETQYF.

The rearrangement links TRBV5-1 to TRBJ1-1, with a weak D call TRBD1 (5 bases). Germline CDR1 is SGHRS and CDR2 is YFSETQ. V was trimmed by 0 bases and J by 0 bases, leaving 12 bases between them. The CDR3 runs to 16 residues. CDR3 region: CASSLVGGQLNTEAFF. The CDR3 nucleotides are TGCGCCAGCAGCTTGGTCGGGGGTCAGTTGAACACTGAAGCTTTCTTT.

As DNA, the CDR3 is TGTGCCAGCAGTTACCTGGGCGCAGAGCGGGGTTTCACAGATACGCAGTATTTT. Protein product: CASSYLGAERGFTDTQYF. The rearrangement joins TRBV6-2 or TRBV6-3 to TRBJ2-3; 7 bases line up with TRBD2. CDR3 length: 18 amino acids. Looked up from germline, CDR1 is MNHEY and CDR2 is SVGEGT. Unmatched junction bases numbered 13, after V lost 2 bases and J lost 2 bases.

This chain uses TRBV5-1 with TRBJ2-7; D might be TRBD2 (6 bases). V lost 4 bases to trimming and J lost 0 bases, with 20 bases between them. Germline assignment: CDR1 SGHRS and CDR2 YFSETQ. The CDR3 has 17 residues. The CDR3 coding sequence is TGCGCCAGCAGCAGTGGATGGATTAGCGGTGACTCCTACGAGCAGTACTTC. Protein sequence: CASSSGWISGDSYEQYF.

The chain has TRBV14 and TRBJ2-7, with 11 bases lining up with TRBD2. The CDR3 has 16 amino acids. V dropped 4 bases and J dropped 3; count of bases not matched to a gene: 8. The V gene's germline CDR1 is SGHDN and CDR2 FVKESK. The CDR3 loop reads CASSLTSGGRHYEQYF. The CDR3 DNA reads TGTGCCAGCAGCCTAACTAGCGGGGGACGGCACTACGAGCAGTACTTC.

The rearrangement links TRBV5-1 to TRBJ1-6; D is unresolved. Germline values: CDR1 SGHRS, CDR2 YFSETQ. This CDR3 comprises 16 residues. Trimming shortened V by 0 bases and J by 10 bases, and 17 bases separated the two germline ends. Here the CDR3 reads CASSLDSSGVGSPLHF. Here the CDR3 DNA reads TGCGCCAGCAGCTTGGATTCATCCGGGGTTGGGTCACCCCTCCACTTT.